This entry concerns a single T cell receptor beta chain. Its target is not known. The data belong to a study of early T cells in non-severe SARS-CoV-2 infection. The overall study: Bulk RNA taken from unsorted whole blood was sequenced, leaving chains unpaired.

The CDR3 has 14 amino acids. The trim removed 5 bases at V and 5 bases at J, leaving 9 bases unmatched. Looked up from germline, CDR1 is LNHNV and CDR2 is YYDKDF (reference sequence). Study-level points and caveats: Missing private and CD4 specificities, VDJdb matching favored anti-spike CD8 responses.

Researchers attached unique molecular identifiers to individual cDNA molecules. MiXCR, run by TCRdb on the 5' RACE reads, gives a single entry per CDR3 protein. The data contain more than 80,000 distinct CDR3 sequences, around 15% of them singletons. The sequencing sample was made of whole blood. This receptor was identified in an adult who was a healthcare worker with PCR-confirmed SARS-CoV-2 infection or an uninfected control (not recorded which). V and J are TRBV15 and TRBJ2-7; 7 bases are a match to TRBD1. The CDR3, as DNA: TGTGCCACCAGCCGCCGGGACAGTAACCACGAGCAGTACTTC. Its translation is CATSRRDSNHEQYF.